This is a list of T cell receptor beta chains from one sample in a study of post-analysis software for immune sequencing data. Each CDR3 protein gets one entry after TCRdb re-called the PCR reads with MiXCR. Of a few hundred thousand distinct CDR3 sequences listed, 35% to 40% are singletons. The sample was blood. The receptors derive from a girl between 5 and 17 years old with multiple sclerosis. The CDR3 runs from the conserved cysteine through the conserved F or W. A D gene is named only where the DNA matches it firmly. A clone size is listed for some rows: how often the clone was seen (once, few, many), or a class if it is expanded.

v_call	d_call	clone_size	j_call	cdr3_nt	cdr3_aa
TRBV10-3	-	many	TRBJ2-5	TGTGCCATCAGTGATCAGGGGGGTTTGAAGACCCAGTACTTC	CAISDQGGLKTQYF
TRBV28	TRBD1	-	TRBJ1-1	TGTGCCAGCTCCTTCGGGGGACAGGTCGCTGTTGAAGCTTTCTTT	CASSFGGQVAVEAFF
TRBV5-1	TRBD2	many	TRBJ2-1	TGCGCCAGCAGCTTGGTACCGGGACTAGCGGGAGGGCCTGAGCAGTTCTTC	CASSLVPGLAGGPEQFF
TRBV7-9	-	many	TRBJ1-6	TGTGCCAGCAGCCCAGGGCCCGATAATTCACCCCTCCACTTT	CASSPGPDNSPLHF
TRBV21-1	-	many	TRBJ2-7	TGTGCCAGCAGCGGGCTACACCTCGAGCAGTACTTC	CASSGLHLEQYF
TRBV5-1	-	-	TRBJ2-5	TGCGCCAGCAGCTTGGAATTCGGAGAGACCCAGTACTTC	CASSLEFGETQYF
TRBV7-9	TRBD2	many	TRBJ2-1	TGTGCCAGCAGCTTAGTTTCGGCTAGCGGGGACAATGAGCAGTTCTTC	CASSLVSASGDNEQFF
TRBV7-2	-	many	TRBJ2-1	TGTGCCAGCAGCACCCAGGCGGGACGGGAGCAGTTCTTC	CASSTQAGREQFF
TRBV5-1	-	-	TRBJ2-3	TGCGCCAGCAGCTTGACAGGGCCGACAGATACGCAGTATTTT	CASSLTGPTDTQYF
TRBV14	-	-	TRBJ1-3	TGTGCCAGCAGCCACCAGGGGAGTCGAAACACCATATATTTT	CASSHQGSRNTIYF
TRBV6-5	-	many	TRBJ2-5	TGTGCCAGCAGTTCTCGGGACAAACAAGAGACCCAGTACTTC	CASSSRDKQETQYF
TRBV20-1	-	many	TRBJ1-5	TGCAGTGCTACCTGGCGGCGGGACATTGGCAATCAGCCCCAGCATTTT	CSATWRRDIGNQPQHF
TRBV29-1	TRBD2	once	TRBJ2-4	TGCAGCGCCTCTGAGGGGAGGGCAGCCAAAAACATTCAGTACTTC	CSASEGRAAKNIQYF
TRBV27	-	few	TRBJ2-7	TGTGCCAGCAGCCCTACAGGGGGGGTTTACAATGAGCAGTACTTC	CASSPTGGVYNEQYF
TRBV14	-	-	TRBJ2-3	TGTGCCAGCAGCCAAGTGCCGGCTAGCACAGATACGCAGTATTTT	CASSQVPASTDTQYF
TRBV7-9	-	once	TRBJ2-1	TGTGCCAGCAGCCCAGTGGGTAACAATGAGCAGTTCTTC	CASSPVGNNEQFF
TRBV7-9	TRBD1	few	TRBJ2-3	TGTGCCAGCAGCTTAGGGGGACAGGGTTATAACACAGATACGCAGTATTTT	CASSLGGQGYNTDTQYF
TRBV5-1	TRBD1	medium-sized	TRBJ2-1	TGCGCCAGCAGCCCCACGGGACAGGGTACCTACAATGAGCAGTTCTTC	CASSPTGQGTYNEQFF
TRBV20-1	TRBD2	few	TRBJ2-1	TGCAGTGCTAGTGCGGGGGGTCTCGGGTCGACCAATGAGCAGTTCTTC	CSASAGGLGSTNEQFF
TRBV29-1	-	many	TRBJ2-3	TGCAGCGTTGATGGAGGGGGGTTGGGAGATACGCAGTATTTT	CSVDGGGLGDTQYF
TRBV10-3	TRBD1	many	TRBJ2-3	TGTGCCATCAGTGAGTCGTGGGACAGGGGAGCAGATACGCAGTATTTT	CAISESWDRGADTQYF
TRBV7-8	-	many	TRBJ2-6	TGTGCCAGCAGCCTGGGGTATCAGGGTGCCTCTGGGGCCAACGTCCTGACTTTC	CASSLGYQGASGANVLTF
TRBV5-6	-	-	TRBJ1-5	TGTGCCAGCAGCGCAGGGTCGGGTCAGCCCCAGCATTTT	CASSAGSGQPQHF
TRBV10-3	-	-	TRBJ2-6	TGTGCCATCAGTGATCAGGGGCGCACCTCTGGGGCCAACGTCCTGACTTTC	CAISDQGRTSGANVLTF
TRBV30	-	few	TRBJ1-2	TGTGCCTGGACGGCAAGTCACTATGGCTACACCTTC	CAWTASHYGYTF
TRBV4-1	TRBD1	-	TRBJ1-1	TGCGCCAGCAGCCAAGCTCCAGGGGGCGGCACTGAAGCTTTCTTT	CASSQAPGGGTEAFF
TRBV4-1	-	many	TRBJ1-1	TGCGCCAGCAGCCACGCTGGGGGACTCGCCCCTCTGAACACTGAAGCTTTCTTT	CASSHAGGLAPLNTEAFF
TRBV12-3/TRBV12-4	TRBD1	many	TRBJ1-2	TGTGCCAGCAGTTTCCCAGGGGGTTGGGGCTACACCTTC	CASSFPGGWGYTF
TRBV6-6	TRBD1	-	TRBJ1-2	TGTGCCAGCAGCTTGGATCCGGGACAGGGGGTCTACACCTTC	CASSLDPGQGVYTF
TRBV7-9	-	-	TRBJ1-1	TGTGCCAGCAGACCTCCCAGGTCCGCTGAAGCTTTCTTT	CASRPPRSAEAFF
TRBV6-5	-	-	TRBJ2-5	TGTGCCAGCAGTTGGCAGTCACAAGAGACCCAGTACTTC	CASSWQSQETQYF
TRBV6-1	TRBD1	-	TRBJ1-6	TGTGCCAGCAGTCGGAAGGGGGCAGGGTGGGATCATTCACCCCTCCACTTT	CASSRKGAGWDHSPLHF
TRBV4-2	TRBD2	many	TRBJ2-5	TGTGCCAGCAGCCAAGGGGGGACTAGCGGAATCCAAGAGACCCAGTACTTC	CASSQGGTSGIQETQYF
TRBV6-6	TRBD1	-	TRBJ2-3	TGTGCCAGCGGAAAGGGACAGGGTGTGACAGATACGCAGTATTTT	CASGKGQGVTDTQYF
TRBV20-1	TRBD2	many	TRBJ2-1	TGCAGTGCTACCCGACTAGCGGGAGCTCGCGATGAGCAGTTCTTC	CSATRLAGARDEQFF
TRBV5-1	-	many	TRBJ2-1	TGCGCCAGCAGCTTGGGGTCCTTCGGGTACAATGAGCAGTTCTTC	CASSLGSFGYNEQFF
TRBV6-1	TRBD1	-	TRBJ1-2	TGTGCCAGCAGTGAAGCGACAGGGCGCTATGGCTACACCTTC	CASSEATGRYGYTF
TRBV12-1	-	-	TRBJ2-2	TGTGCCAGCAGCCCCGAGGTAGTGACGAAGAGGGGGCCCGGGGAGCTGTTTTTT	CASSPEVVTKRGPGELFF
TRBV7-9	TRBD1	-	TRBJ1-1	TGTGCCAGCAGCCGACAGGGGGAGCGCACTGAAGCTTTCTTT	CASSRQGERTEAFF
TRBV29-1	-	-	TRBJ2-1	TGCAGCGTTGAAGCGTACGGGAGTCTTCCCTACAATGAGCGGTTCTTC	CSVEAYGSLPYNERFF